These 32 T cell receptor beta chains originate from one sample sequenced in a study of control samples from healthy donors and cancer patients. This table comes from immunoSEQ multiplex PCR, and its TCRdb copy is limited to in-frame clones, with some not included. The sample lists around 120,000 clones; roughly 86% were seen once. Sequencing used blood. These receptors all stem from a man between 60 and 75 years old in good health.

The CDR3 DNA follows: TGCAGTGCTAGTCGGACAGGGGGAGGCTATGGCTACACCTTC. Translated, it gives CSASRTGGGYGYTF. V and J are TRBV20-1 and TRBJ1-2; TRBD1 matches 10 bases. CDR3 length equals 14 residues. The ends lost 3 bases at V and 4 bases at J; junction bases unmatched: 5. Germline V gene sequence: CDR1 DFQATT, CDR2 SNEGSKA (reference sequence).

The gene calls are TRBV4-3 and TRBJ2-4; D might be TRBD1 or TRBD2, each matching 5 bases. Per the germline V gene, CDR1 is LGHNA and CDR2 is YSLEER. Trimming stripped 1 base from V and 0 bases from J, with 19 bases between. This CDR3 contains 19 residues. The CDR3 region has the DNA TGCGCCAGCAGCCAAGTGTTCTTGGGGACCCCCCTAGCCAAAAACATTCAGTACTTC. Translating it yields CASSQVFLGTPLAKNIQYF.

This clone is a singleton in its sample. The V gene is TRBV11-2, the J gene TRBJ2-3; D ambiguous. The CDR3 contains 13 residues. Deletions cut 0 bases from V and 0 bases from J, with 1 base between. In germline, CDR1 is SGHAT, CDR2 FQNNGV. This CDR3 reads CASSLDSTDTQYF. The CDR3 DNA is TGTGCCAGCAGCTTAGACAGCACAGATACGCAGTATTTT.

DNA of the CDR3: TGCAGCGTTGTGGTCCTCACCGGGGAGCTGTTTTTT. Amino acid sequence: CSVVVLTGELFF. The V gene is TRBV29-1, the J gene TRBJ2-2; no clear D gene. Germline CDR1 is SQVTM and CDR2 is ANQGSEA. V gave up 4 bases and J gave up 4 bases, with 7 bases separating them. The CDR3 contains 12 residues.

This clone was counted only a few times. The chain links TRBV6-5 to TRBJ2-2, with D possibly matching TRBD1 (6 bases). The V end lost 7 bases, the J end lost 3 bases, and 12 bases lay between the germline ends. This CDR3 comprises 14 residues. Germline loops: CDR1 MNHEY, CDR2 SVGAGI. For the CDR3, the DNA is TGTGCCAGCATACAGGGAAGGTACACCGGGGAGCTGTTTTTT. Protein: CASIQGRYTGELFF.

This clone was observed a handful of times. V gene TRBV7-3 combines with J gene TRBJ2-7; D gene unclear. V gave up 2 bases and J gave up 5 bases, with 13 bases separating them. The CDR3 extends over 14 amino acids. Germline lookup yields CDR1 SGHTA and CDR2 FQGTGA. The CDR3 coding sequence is TGTGCCAGCAGCTTATCGCCCGGCGCGCACGAGCAGTACTTC. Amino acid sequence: CASSLSPGAHEQYF.

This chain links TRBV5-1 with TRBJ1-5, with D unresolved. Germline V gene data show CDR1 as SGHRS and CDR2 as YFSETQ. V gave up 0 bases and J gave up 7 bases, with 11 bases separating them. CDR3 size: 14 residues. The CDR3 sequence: CASSLGSSGQPQHF. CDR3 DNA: TGCGCCAGCAGCTTGGGAAGCAGTGGGCAGCCCCAGCATTTT. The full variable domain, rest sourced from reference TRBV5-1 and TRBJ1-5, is KAGVTQTPRYLIKTRGQQVTLSCSPISGHRSVSWYQQTPGQGLQFLFEYFSETQRNKGNFPGRFSGRQFSNSRSEMNVSTLELGDSALYLCASSLGSSGQPQHFGDGTRLSIL.

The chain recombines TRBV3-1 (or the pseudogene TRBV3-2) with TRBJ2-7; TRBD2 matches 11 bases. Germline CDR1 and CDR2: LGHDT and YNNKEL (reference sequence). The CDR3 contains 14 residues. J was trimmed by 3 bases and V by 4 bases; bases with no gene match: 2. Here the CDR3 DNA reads TGTGCCAGCAGCCTAACTAGCGGGAGCTACGAGCAGTACTTC. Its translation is CASSLTSGSYEQYF.

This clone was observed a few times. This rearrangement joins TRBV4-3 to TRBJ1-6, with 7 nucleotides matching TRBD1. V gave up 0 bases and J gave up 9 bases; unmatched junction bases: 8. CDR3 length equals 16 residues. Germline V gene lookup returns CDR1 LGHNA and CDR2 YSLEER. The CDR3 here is CASSQDPGTAGSPLHF. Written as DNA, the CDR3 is TGCGCCAGCAGCCAAGATCCCGGGACAGCGGGTTCACCCCTCCACTTT.

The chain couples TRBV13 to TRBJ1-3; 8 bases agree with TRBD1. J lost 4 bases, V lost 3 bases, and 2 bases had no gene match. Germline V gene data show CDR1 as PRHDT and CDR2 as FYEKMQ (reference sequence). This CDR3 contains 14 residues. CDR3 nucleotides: TGTGCCAGCAGCTTTGGACAGGGCGGAAACACCATATATTTT. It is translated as CASSFGQGGNTIYF.

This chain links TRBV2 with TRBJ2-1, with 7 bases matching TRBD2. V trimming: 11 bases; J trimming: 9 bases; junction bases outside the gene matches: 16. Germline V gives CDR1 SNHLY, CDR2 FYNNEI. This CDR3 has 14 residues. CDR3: CASRPGTTNSEQFF. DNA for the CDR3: TGTGCCTCCCGGCCCGGGACTACTAATAGTGAGCAGTTCTTC.

CDR3 sequence (DNA): TGCGCCAGCAGCCCGGGGGCCCCCCTTGGCGAGCAGTACTTC. Its translation is CASSPGAPLGEQYF. This rearrangement joins TRBV5-1 to TRBJ2-7; D assignment may be TRBD1 or TRBD2 (6 bases each). V shed 4 bases and J shed 6 bases, with 17 bases lying between them. The CDR3 is 14 residues long. Germline V gene data show CDR1 as SGHRS and CDR2 as YFSETQ.

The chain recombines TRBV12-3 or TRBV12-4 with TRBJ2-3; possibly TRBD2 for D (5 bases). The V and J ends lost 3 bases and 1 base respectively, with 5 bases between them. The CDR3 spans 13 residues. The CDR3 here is CASSLRGTDTQYF. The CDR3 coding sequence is TGTGCCAGCAGTTTGCGGGGCACAGATACGCAGTATTTT.

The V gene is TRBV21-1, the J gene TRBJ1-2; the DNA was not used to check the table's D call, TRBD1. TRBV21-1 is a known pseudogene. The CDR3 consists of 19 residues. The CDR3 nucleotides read TGTGCCAGCAGCAAAGTCCCACGGCAGGGGGCCCCAGCTAACTATGGCTACACCTTC. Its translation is CASSKVPRQGAPANYGYTF.

The CDR3 spells CASSYGRLGSGNTIYF. The CDR3 DNA reads as TGTGCCAGCAGTTACGGCAGGTTGGGCTCTGGAAACACCATATATTTT. The chain uses TRBV6-5 and TRBJ1-3; D ambiguous. Per germline, CDR1 MNHEY and CDR2 SVGAGI. The CDR3 sequence is 16 residues long. V was cut by 2 bases and J by 0 bases, with 11 bases left in between.

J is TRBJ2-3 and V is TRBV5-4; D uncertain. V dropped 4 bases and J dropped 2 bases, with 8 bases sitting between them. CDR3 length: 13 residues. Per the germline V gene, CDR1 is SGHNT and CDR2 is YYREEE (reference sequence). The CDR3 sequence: CASSAIFTDTQYF. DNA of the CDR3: TGTGCCAGCAGCGCGATTTTCACAGATACGCAGTATTTT.

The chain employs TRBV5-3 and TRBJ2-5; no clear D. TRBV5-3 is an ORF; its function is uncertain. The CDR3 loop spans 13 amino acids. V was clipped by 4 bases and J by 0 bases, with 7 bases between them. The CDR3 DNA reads TGTGCCAGAAGCCCCTGGGACCAAGAGACCCAGTACTTC. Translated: CARSPWDQETQYF.

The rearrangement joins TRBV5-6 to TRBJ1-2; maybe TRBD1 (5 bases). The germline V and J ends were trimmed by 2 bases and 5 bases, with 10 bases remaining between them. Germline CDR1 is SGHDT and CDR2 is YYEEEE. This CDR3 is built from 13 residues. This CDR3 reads CASSLDSGYGYTF. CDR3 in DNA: TGTGCCAGCAGCTTAGACAGTGGTTATGGCTACACCTTC.

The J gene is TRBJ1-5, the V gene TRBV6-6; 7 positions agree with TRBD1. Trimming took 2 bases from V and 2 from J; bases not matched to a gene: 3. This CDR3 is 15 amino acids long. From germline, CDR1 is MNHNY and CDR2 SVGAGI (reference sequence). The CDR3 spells CASSYIGQGNQPQHF. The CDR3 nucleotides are TGTGCCAGCAGTTACATCGGACAGGGCAATCAGCCCCAGCATTTT.

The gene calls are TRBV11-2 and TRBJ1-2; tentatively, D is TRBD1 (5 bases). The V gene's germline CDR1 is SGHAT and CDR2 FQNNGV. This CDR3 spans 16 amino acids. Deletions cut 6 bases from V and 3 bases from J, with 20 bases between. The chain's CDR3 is CASRQPGRKGDYGYTF. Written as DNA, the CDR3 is TGTGCCAGCAGGCAACCGGGACGGAAAGGAGACTATGGCTACACCTTC.

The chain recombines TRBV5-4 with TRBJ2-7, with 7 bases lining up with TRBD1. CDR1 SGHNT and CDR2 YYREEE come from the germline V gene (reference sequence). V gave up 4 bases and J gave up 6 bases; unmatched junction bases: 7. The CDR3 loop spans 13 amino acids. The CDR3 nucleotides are TGTGCCAGCAGCACCTCCGGGACAGCCGAGCAGTACTTC. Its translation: CASSTSGTAEQYF.

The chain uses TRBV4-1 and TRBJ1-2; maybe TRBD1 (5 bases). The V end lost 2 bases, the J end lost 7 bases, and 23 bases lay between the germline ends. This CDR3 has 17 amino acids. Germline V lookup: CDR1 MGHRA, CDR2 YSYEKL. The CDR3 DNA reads TGCGCCAGCAGCCAAAACCCCCCCGGGACCCCGGGCCCTGGCTACACCTTC. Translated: CASSQNPPGTPGPGYTF.

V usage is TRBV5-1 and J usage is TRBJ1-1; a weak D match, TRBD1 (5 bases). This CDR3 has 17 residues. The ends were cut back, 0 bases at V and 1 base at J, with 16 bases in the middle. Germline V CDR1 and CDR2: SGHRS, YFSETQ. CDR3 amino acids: CASSLALAEGSNTEAFF. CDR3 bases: TGCGCCAGCAGCTTGGCTCTTGCGGAGGGGTCGAACACTGAAGCTTTCTTT. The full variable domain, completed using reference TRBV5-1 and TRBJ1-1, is KAGVTQTPRYLIKTRGQQVTLSCSPISGHRSVSWYQQTPGQGLQFLFEYFSETQRNKGNFPGRFSGRQFSNSRSEMNVSTLELGDSALYLCASSLALAEGSNTEAFFGQGTRLTVV.

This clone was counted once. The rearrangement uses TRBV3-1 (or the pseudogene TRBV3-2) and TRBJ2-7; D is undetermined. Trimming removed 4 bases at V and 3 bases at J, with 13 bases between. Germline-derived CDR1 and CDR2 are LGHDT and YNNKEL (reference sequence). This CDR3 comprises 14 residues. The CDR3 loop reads CASSPRLILYEQYF. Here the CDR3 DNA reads TGTGCCAGCAGCCCGCGGTTAATTCTCTACGAGCAGTACTTC.

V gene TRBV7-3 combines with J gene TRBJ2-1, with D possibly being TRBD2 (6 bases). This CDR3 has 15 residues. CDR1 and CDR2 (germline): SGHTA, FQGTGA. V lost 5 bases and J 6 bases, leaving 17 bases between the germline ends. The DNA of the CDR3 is TGTGCCAGCAGCCACCCTCAGGACGGGGGCAATGAGCAGTTCTTC. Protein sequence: CASSHPQDGGNEQFF.

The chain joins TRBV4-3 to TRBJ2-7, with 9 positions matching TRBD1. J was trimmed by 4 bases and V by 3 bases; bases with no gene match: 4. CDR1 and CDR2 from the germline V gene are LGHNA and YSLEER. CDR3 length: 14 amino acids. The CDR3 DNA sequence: TGCGCCAGCAGCCACCTGGACAGGGGATACGAGCAGTACTTC. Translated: CASSHLDRGYEQYF.

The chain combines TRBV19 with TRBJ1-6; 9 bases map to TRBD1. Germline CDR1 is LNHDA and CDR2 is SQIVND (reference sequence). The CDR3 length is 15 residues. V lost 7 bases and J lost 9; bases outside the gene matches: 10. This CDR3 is CASNTQGAKGSPLHF. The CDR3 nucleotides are TGTGCCAGTAACACACAGGGGGCGAAGGGTTCACCCCTCCACTTT.

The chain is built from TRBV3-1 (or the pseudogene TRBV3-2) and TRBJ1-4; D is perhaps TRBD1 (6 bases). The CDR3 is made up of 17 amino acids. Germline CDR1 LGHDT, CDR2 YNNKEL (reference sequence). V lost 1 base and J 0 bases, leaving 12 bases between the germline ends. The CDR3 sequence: CASSQVGEGATNEKLFF. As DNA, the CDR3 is TGTGCCAGCAGCCAAGTCGGGGAGGGGGCAACTAATGAAAAACTGTTTTTT.

CDR3 nucleotides: TGTGCCAGCAGCCTAACGGGACTGATGTATGGCTACACCTTC. This gives the protein CASSLTGLMYGYTF. The chain carries TRBV5-6 and TRBJ1-2; a possible D gene is TRBD1 (5 bases). Germline V gene sequence: CDR1 SGHDT, CDR2 YYEEEE. V was pared by 4 bases and J by 5 bases, with 15 bases between. The CDR3 consists of 14 residues.

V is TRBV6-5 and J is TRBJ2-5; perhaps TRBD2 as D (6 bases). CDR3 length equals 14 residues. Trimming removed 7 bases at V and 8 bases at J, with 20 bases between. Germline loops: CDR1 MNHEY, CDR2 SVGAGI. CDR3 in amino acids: CASTHLGTEGTQYF. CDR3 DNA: TGTGCCAGCACTCACTTAGGGACTGAGGGAACCCAGTACTTC.

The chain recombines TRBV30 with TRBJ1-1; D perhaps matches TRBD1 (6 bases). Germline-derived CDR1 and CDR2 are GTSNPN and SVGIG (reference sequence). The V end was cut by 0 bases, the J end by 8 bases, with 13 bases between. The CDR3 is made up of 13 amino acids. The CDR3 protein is CAWSVGGGYEAFF. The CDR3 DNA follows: TGTGCCTGGAGTGTAGGGGGGGGCTACGAAGCTTTCTTT.

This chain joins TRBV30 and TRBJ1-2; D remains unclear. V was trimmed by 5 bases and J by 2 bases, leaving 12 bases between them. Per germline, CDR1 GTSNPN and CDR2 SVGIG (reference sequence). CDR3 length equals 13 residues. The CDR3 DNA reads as TGTGCCTGGGGCCTCAGAAGCAACTATGGCTACACCTTC. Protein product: CAWGLRSNYGYTF.